This T cell receptor (beta chain) derives from a study of T cell repertoires in cytomegalovirus infection. The study's findings and limits: The study found HLA-C-restricted CMV-specific TCR beta clonotypes dominating the ex vivo response.

As concerns this clonotype: No antigen is known for it.

From germline, CDR1 is SGHTA and CDR2 FQGNSA. The CDR3 runs to 14 residues. V shed 2 bases and J shed 8 bases, with 13 bases lying between them. From the reads, TCRdb called clonotypes with MiXCR, one entry per CDR3 protein. Of approximately 600,000 distinct CDR3 sequences listed, 40% are singletons. J is TRBJ2-1 and V is TRBV7-2, with TRBD1 as a possible D gene (6 bases). This sequence originates from a human donor in good health (CMV status not recorded). Some clones in this sample may be carry-over from other donors' samples. The material sequenced was cultured PBMCs, taken from culture after CMV antigen stimulation. The CDR3 loop is CASSLRQGFDEQFF. In DNA form, the CDR3 reads TGTGCCAGCAGCTTAAGGCAGGGGTTCGATGAGCAGTTCTTC.